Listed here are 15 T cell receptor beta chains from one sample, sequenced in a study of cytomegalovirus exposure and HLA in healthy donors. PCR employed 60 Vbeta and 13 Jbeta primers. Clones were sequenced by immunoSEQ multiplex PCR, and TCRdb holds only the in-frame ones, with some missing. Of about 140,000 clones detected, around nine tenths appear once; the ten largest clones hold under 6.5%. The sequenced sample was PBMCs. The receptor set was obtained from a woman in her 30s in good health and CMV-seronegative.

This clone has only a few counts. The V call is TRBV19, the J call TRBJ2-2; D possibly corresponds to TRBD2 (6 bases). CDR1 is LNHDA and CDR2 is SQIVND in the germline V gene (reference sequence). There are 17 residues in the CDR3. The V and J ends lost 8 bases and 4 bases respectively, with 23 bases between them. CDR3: CASGPPRDSLFTGELFF. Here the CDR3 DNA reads TGTGCCAGTGGACCTCCCCGGGACTCCCTGTTCACCGGGGAGCTGTTTTTT.

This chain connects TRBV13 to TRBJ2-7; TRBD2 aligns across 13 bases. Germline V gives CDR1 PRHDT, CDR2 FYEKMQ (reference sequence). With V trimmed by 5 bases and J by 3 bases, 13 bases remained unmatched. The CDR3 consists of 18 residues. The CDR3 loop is CASSAGLAGDTFSYEQYF. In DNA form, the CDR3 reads TGTGCCAGCAGCGCCGGACTAGCGGGAGACACTTTTAGCTACGAGCAGTACTTC. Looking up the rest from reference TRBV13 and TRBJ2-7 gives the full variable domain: AAGVIQSPRHLIKEKRETATLKCYPIPRHDTVYWYQQGPGQDPQFLISFYEKMQSDKGSIPDRFSAQQFSDYHSELNMSSLELGDSALYFCASSAGLAGDTFSYEQYFGPGTRLTVT.

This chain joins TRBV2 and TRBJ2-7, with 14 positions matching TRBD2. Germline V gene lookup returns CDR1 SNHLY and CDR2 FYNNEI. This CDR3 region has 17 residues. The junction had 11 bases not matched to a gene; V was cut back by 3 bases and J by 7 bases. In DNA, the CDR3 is TGTGCCAGCAGTGACCACAGGGGACTAGCGGGAGTGGGTGAGCAGTACTTC. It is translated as CASSDHRGLAGVGEQYF.

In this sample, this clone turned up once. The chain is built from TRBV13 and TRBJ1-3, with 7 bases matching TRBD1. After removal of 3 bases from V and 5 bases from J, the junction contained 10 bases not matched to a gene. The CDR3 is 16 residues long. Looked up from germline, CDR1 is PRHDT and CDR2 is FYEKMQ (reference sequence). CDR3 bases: TGTGCCAGCAGCTTTGATGGGGGGACAGAGAGAAACACCATATATTTT. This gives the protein CASSFDGGTERNTIYF.

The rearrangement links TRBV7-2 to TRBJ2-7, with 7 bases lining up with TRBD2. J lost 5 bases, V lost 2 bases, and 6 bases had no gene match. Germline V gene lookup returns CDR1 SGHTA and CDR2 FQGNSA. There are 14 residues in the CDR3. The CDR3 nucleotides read TGTGCCAGCAGCTTAATGCCGGGACTAAACGAGCAGTACTTC. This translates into CASSLMPGLNEQYF.

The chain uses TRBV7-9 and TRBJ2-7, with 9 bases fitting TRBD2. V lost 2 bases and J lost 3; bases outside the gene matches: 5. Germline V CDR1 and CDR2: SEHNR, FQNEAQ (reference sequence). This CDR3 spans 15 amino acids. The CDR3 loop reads CASSLRASGDYEQYF. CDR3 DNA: TGTGCCAGCAGCTTAAGGGCTAGCGGGGACTACGAGCAGTACTTC.

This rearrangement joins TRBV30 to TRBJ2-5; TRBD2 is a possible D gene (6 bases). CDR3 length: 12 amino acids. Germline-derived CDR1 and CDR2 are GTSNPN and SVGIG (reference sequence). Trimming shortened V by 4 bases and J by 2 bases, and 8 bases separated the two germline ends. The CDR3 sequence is CAWTSAQETQYF. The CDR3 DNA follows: TGTGCCTGGACTAGCGCTCAAGAGACCCAGTACTTC.

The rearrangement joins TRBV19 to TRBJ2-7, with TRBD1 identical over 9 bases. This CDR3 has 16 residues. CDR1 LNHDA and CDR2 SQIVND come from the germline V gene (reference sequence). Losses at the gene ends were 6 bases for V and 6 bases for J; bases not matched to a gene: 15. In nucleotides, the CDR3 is TGTGCCAGTAGCCTAATACCGGGACAGGGAGTCCGCGAGCAGTACTTC. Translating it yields CASSLIPGQGVREQYF.

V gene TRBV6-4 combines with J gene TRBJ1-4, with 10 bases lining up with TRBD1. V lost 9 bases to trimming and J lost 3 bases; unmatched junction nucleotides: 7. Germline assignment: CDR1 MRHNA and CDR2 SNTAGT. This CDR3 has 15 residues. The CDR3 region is CARRTGGRSNEKLFF. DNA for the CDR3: TGTGCCAGACGGACAGGGGGGAGGTCTAATGAAAAACTGTTTTTT.

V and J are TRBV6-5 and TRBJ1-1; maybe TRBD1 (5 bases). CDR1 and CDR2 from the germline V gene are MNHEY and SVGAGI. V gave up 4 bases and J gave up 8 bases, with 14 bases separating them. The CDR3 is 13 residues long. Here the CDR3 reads CASSSGTAREAFF. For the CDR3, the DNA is TGTGCCAGCAGTTCGGGGACTGCGAGGGAAGCTTTCTTT.

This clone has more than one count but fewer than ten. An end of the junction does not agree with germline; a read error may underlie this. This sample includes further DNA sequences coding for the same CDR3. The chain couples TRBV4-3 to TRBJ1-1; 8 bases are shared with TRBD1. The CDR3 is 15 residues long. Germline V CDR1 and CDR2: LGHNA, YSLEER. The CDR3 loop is CASSQATGGATEAFF. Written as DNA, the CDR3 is TGCGCCAGCAGCCAAGCCACAGGGGGGGCCACTGAAGCCTTCTTT.

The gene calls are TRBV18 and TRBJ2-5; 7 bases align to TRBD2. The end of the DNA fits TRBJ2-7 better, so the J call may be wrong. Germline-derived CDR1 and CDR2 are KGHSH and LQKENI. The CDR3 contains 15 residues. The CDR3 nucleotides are TGTGCCAGCTCACCAGGCCTAGCGGAACTCTACGAGCAGTACTTC. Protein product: CASSPGLAELYEQYF.

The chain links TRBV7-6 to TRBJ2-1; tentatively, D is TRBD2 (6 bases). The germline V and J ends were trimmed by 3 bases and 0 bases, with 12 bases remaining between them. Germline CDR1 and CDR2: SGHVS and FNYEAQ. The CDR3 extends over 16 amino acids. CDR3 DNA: TGTGCCAGCAGCTTGAGTCGGGGGAGCTCCTACAATGAGCAGTTCTTC. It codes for CASSLSRGSSYNEQFF.

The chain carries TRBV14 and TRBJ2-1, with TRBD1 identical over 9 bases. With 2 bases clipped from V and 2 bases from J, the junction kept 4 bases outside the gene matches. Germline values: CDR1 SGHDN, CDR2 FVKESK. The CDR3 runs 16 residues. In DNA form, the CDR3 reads TGTGCCAGCAGCCAATACAGGGGGCCCCCCTACAATGAGCAGTTCTTC. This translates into CASSQYRGPPYNEQFF.

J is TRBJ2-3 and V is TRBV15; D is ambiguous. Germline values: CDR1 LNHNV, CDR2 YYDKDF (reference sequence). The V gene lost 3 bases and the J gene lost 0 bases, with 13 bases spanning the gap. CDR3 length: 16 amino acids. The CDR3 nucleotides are TGTGCCACCAGCAGTGCTATTTGGGCTAGCACAGATACGCAGTATTTT. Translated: CATSSAIWASTDTQYF.